This entry features one T cell receptor (beta chain) sequence. Its matching antigen is unknown. These data belong to a study of shared clonotypes between healthy human individuals. General study points: Naive subsets tended to show greater estimated richness than memory subsets.

Sequenced by immunoSEQ multiplex PCR; TCRdb stores in-frame clones only, minus some. The sample carries around 2.3 million clones, approximately 94% recorded once. Material for sequencing was naive CD4+ T cells sorted from blood. Regarding subset: CD45RA+ positively selected. The receptor comes from a man in his late teens or twenties in good health.

As DNA, the CDR3 is TGTGCCACCTGGATAAATTCTTATGGCTACACCTTC. This gives the protein CATWINSYGYTF. The gene calls are TRBV28 and TRBJ1-2; D remains unclear. V was trimmed by 10 bases and J by 5 bases, leaving 14 bases between them. Per the germline V gene, CDR1 is MDHEN and CDR2 is SYDVKM. The CDR3 extends over 12 amino acids.